What follows are 31 T cell receptor beta chains derived from one specimen sequenced in a study of cytomegalovirus exposure and HLA in healthy donors. The study ran its PCR with 60 Vbeta and 13 Jbeta primers. Data came from immunoSEQ multiplex PCR; TCRdb stores just in-frame clones and leaves some out. The sample includes roughly 120,000 clones, roughly three quarters of them seen just once. Material: PBMCs. The source is a young man in good health and CMV-seronegative.

The V call is TRBV27, the J call TRBJ1-1, with a possible D match to TRBD1 (5 bases). Germline values: CDR1 MNHEY, CDR2 SMNVEV (reference sequence). Between the trimmed V and J ends, which lost 7 bases and 0 bases, there was a span of 12 bases. CDR3 size: 14 residues. The CDR3 is CASMGGNMNTEAFF. CDR3 DNA: TGTGCCAGCATGGGGGGGAATATGAACACTGAAGCTTTCTTT.

This chain joins TRBV18 and TRBJ1-4; D is uncertain. V lost 2 bases, J lost 2 bases, and 9 bases lay in between. Looked up from germline, CDR1 is KGHSH and CDR2 is LQKENI. This CDR3 is built from 15 residues. The chain's CDR3 is CASSPTRATNEKLFF. The CDR3 coding sequence is TGTGCCAGCTCACCAACGAGGGCCACTAATGAAAAACTGTTTTTT.

This chain uses TRBV7-9 with TRBJ2-5, with TRBD2 matching 12 bases. This CDR3 has 16 amino acids. V trimming: 3 bases; J trimming: 5 bases; junction bases outside the gene matches: 7. CDR1 is SEHNR and CDR2 is FQNEAQ in the germline V gene (reference sequence). As DNA, the CDR3 is TGTGCCAGCAGCTTGCTAGCGGGAGGGCCTCGGGAGACCCAGTACTTC. Protein product: CASSLLAGGPRETQYF.

The J gene is TRBJ2-4, the V gene TRBV2; D may be TRBD1 (6 bases). The CDR3 loop spans 14 amino acids. V was trimmed by 7 bases and J by 0 bases, leaving 10 bases between them. CDR1 is SNHLY, CDR2 FYNNEI, per germline. CDR3 sequence: CASTQGLAKNIQYF. CDR3 DNA: TGTGCCAGCACACAGGGTTTAGCCAAAAACATTCAGTACTTC.

The chain combines TRBV18 with TRBJ1-4, with a tentative D call TRBD1 (6 bases). V dropped 6 bases and J dropped 8 bases, with 19 bases sitting between them. The CDR3 has 15 residues. The germline V gene has CDR1 KGHSH and CDR2 LQKENI. The CDR3 coding sequence is TGTGCCAGCTCCCTCAGGGGAACTTCGGGCGAAAAACTGTTTTTT. This translates into CASSLRGTSGEKLFF.

In this sample, this clone turned up once. The rearrangement joins TRBV25-1 to TRBJ1-3; 11 positions match TRBD1. Germline V gene sequence: CDR1 MGHDK, CDR2 SYGVNS. V lost 4 bases, J lost 7 bases, and 6 bases stayed unmatched. The CDR3 extends over 15 amino acids. CDR3 sequence reads: CASSADRGLRNTIYF. The DNA of the CDR3 is TGTGCCAGCAGTGCGGACAGGGGGCTTCGGAACACCATATATTTT.

The V and J genes are TRBV6-5 and TRBJ2-5, with 7 nucleotides matching TRBD2. This CDR3 region has 15 residues. Germline-derived CDR1 and CDR2 are MNHEY and SVGAGI. Unmatched junction bases numbered 5, after V lost 2 bases and J lost 2 bases. The CDR3 here is CASSYTASGQETQYF. The CDR3 DNA sequence: TGTGCCAGCAGTTACACGGCTAGCGGACAAGAGACCCAGTACTTC.

V usage is TRBV28 and J usage is TRBJ2-1; 8 bases are a match to TRBD1. The CDR3 has 13 amino acids. V trimming: 3 bases; J trimming: 7 bases; junction bases outside the gene matches: 2. CDR1 MDHEN and CDR2 SYDVKM come from the germline V gene. The CDR3 loop is CASSLRTGNEQFF. CDR3 nucleotides: TGTGCCAGCAGTTTGCGGACAGGGAATGAGCAGTTCTTC.

This clone came up once. V is TRBV5-1 and J is TRBJ2-6; a possible D gene is TRBD1 (6 bases). CDR3 length: 19 amino acids. Germline CDR1 reads SGHRS; CDR2 reads YFSETQ. V dropped 4 bases and J dropped 0 bases, with 20 bases sitting between them. CDR3 DNA sequence: TGCGCCAGCAGCGGGAAGGCACAGGGTTTCGTCTCTGGGGCCAACGTCCTGACTTTC. Amino acids: CASSGKAQGFVSGANVLTF.

The CDR3 DNA reads TGCGCCAGCAGTGTACTAGCGGGGGCCTACGAGCAGTACGTC. The encoded protein is CASSVLAGAYEQYV. The chain links TRBV10-2 to TRBJ2-7; 11 positions agree with TRBD2. V dropped 4 bases and J dropped 2; count of bases not matched to a gene: 1. The CDR3 sequence is 14 residues long. From germline, CDR1 is WSHSY and CDR2 SAAADI.

The rearrangement joins TRBV6-5 to TRBJ2-1; possible D gene TRBD2, 5 bases. Per the germline V gene, CDR1 is MNHEY and CDR2 is SVGAGI. The CDR3 totals 14 residues. Trimming removed 9 bases at V and 7 bases at J, with 19 bases between. CDR3 DNA: TGTGCCAGTAACCGTCAGGACTCGACAAATGAGCAGTTCTTC. Its translation: CASNRQDSTNEQFF.

The V and J genes are TRBV6-5 and TRBJ1-1; no firm D call. The V end was cut by 6 bases, the J end by 4 bases, with 15 bases between. The CDR3 spans 14 residues. The germline gives CDR1 MNHEY, CDR2 SVGAGI. The DNA for the CDR3 is TGTGCCAGCAGATCCTCTTACGCCAGCACTGAAGCTTTCTTT. It translates to CASRSSYASTEAFF.

Concerning this clone: A read error may produce the germline difference seen at one junction end. The V and J genes are TRBV7-9 and TRBJ1-2; D uncertain. This CDR3 comprises 12 residues. The germline V gene encodes CDR1 SEHNR and CDR2 FQNEAQ (reference sequence). The CDR3 is CSSSFSNYGYTF. In DNA, the CDR3 is TGTTCCAGCAGCTTCTCGAACTATGGCTACACCTTC.

The chain couples TRBV28 to TRBJ2-1, with D maybe TRBD1 (6 bases). Germline values: CDR1 MDHEN, CDR2 SYDVKM. The CDR3 is made up of 14 amino acids. V was pared by 2 bases and J by 6 bases, with 11 bases between. In DNA form, the CDR3 reads TGTGCCAGCAGTTTAGTTGGGGGCGGCAATGAGCAGTTCTTC. It translates to CASSLVGGGNEQFF.

The chain carries TRBV10-2 and TRBJ1-5; D is unresolved. V was shortened by 7 bases and J by 1 base, with 8 bases between the two germline ends. The germline gives CDR1 WSHSY, CDR2 SAAADI. The length of the CDR3 is 13 residues. CDR3 DNA sequence: TGCGCCAGCACCTTGGGCAGCAATCAGCCCCAGCATTTT. It codes for CASTLGSNQPQHF.

The chain links TRBV11-2 to TRBJ2-1; D perhaps matches TRBD1 (5 bases). This CDR3 region has 13 residues. Germline CDR1 SGHAT, CDR2 FQNNGV. The V end lost 0 bases, the J end lost 6 bases, and 6 bases lay between the germline ends. Here the CDR3 reads CASSLDRANEQFF. CDR3 coding DNA: TGTGCCAGCAGCTTAGACAGGGCCAATGAGCAGTTCTTC. Full variable domain (outside the CDR3, taken from reference TRBV11-2 and TRBJ2-1): EAGVAQSPRYKIIEKRQSVAFWCNPISGHATLYWYQQILGQGPKLLIQFQNNGVVDDSQLPKDRFSAERLKGVDSTLKIQPAKLEDSAVYLCASSLDRANEQFFGPGTRLTVL.

This clone was picked up one time. The rearrangement links TRBV5-6 to TRBJ2-7; 8 bases are a match to TRBD1. J lost 4 bases, V lost 4 bases, and 10 bases had no gene match. Germline V gene data show CDR1 as SGHDT and CDR2 as YYEEEE. The CDR3 runs 15 residues. CDR3 protein: CASSAGQAQKYEQYV. Written as DNA, the CDR3 is TGTGCCAGCAGCGCGGGACAGGCCCAAAAATACGAGCAGTACGTC.

Concerning this clone: An end of the junction does not agree with germline; a read error may underlie this. The chain combines TRBV4-2 with TRBJ1-1, with 7 bases matching TRBD1. Per the germline V gene, CDR1 is LGHNA and CDR2 is YNFKEQ. The CDR3 contains 14 residues. The CDR3 is CASSQGSLRDSEAF. The CDR3 DNA reads TGTGCCAGCAGCCAGGGATCCCTCCGGGACAGTGAGGCGTTT.

The chain employs TRBV10-3 and TRBJ2-2; no firm D call. Deletions cut 7 bases from V and 0 bases from J, with 9 bases between. CDR1 is ENHRY and CDR2 is SYGVKD in the germline V gene. The CDR3 runs to 14 residues. This CDR3 reads CAIMRSTNTGELFF. Written as DNA, the CDR3 is TGTGCCATCATGCGCTCGACGAACACCGGGGAGCTGTTTTTT.

Here the CDR3 DNA reads TGTGCCAGCTCACCGAGGACATTGACAGGGGAAAGGTTGAACACTGAAGCTTTCTTT. This encodes CASSPRTLTGERLNTEAFF. The chain is built from TRBV18 and TRBJ1-1, with 8 bases identical to TRBD1. Unmatched junction bases numbered 15, after V lost 3 bases and J lost 0 bases. Germline-derived CDR1 and CDR2 are KGHSH and LQKENI. The CDR3 consists of 19 residues. Complete variable domain (other parts from reference TRBV18 and TRBJ1-1): NAGVMQNPRHLVRRRGQEARLRCSPMKGHSHVYWYRQLPEEGLKFMVYLQKENIIDESGMPKERFSAEFPKEGPSILRIQQVVRGDSAAYFCASSPRTLTGERLNTEAFFGQGTRLTVV.

V gene TRBV5-4 combines with J gene TRBJ1-1, with D unclear. The ends were cut back, 0 bases at V and 1 base at J, with 16 bases in the middle. Germline V gene sequence: CDR1 SGHNT, CDR2 YYREEE (reference sequence). The CDR3 runs 17 residues. CDR3 sequence reads: CASSLVRTSRGNTEAFF. The DNA of the CDR3 is TGTGCCAGCAGCTTGGTCCGGACGTCGCGGGGGAACACTGAAGCTTTCTTT.

The chain has TRBV7-3 and TRBJ2-5; TRBD2 might be the D (7 bases). The DNA end lines up better with TRBJ2-7; the J call may be wrong. The CDR3 sequence is 16 residues long. Germline V gives CDR1 SGHTA, CDR2 FQGTGA. Here the CDR3 reads CASSPRAGAGWNEQYF. DNA of the CDR3: TGTGCCAGCAGCCCCCGTGCGGGGGCGGGATGGAACGAGCAGTACTTC.

The chain links TRBV7-8 to TRBJ2-1; no clear D gene. V shed 5 bases and J shed 7 bases, with 9 bases lying between them. This CDR3 comprises 12 residues. CDR1 is SGHVS and CDR2 is FQNEAQ in the germline V gene. As DNA, the CDR3 is TGTGCCAGCAGCCTCCCTATGAATGAGCAGTTCTTC. It codes for CASSLPMNEQFF.

This chain joins TRBV7-8 and TRBJ2-3; 8 bases line up with TRBD2. Trimming removed 2 bases from V and 5 bases from J; junction bases left unmatched: 12. The germline V gene encodes CDR1 SGHVS and CDR2 FQNEAQ. The CDR3 contains 17 residues. DNA of the CDR3: TGTGCCAGCAGCTTAACCATTAGCGGGGCGGTGGGAGATACGCAGTATTTT. Protein product: CASSLTISGAVGDTQYF. Combining the CDR3 with reference TRBV7-8 and TRBJ2-3 gives the whole variable domain GAGVSQSPRYKVAKRGQDVALRCDPISGHVSLFWYQQALGQGPEFLTYFQNEAQLDKSGLPSDRFFAERPEGSVSTLKIQRTQQEDSAVYLCASSLTISGAVGDTQYFGPGTRLTVL.

The rearrangement uses TRBV7-3 and TRBJ2-3; 7 positions agree with TRBD2. The germline gives CDR1 SGHTA, CDR2 FQGTGA. The CDR3 covers 14 residues. Trimming removed 5 bases from V and 1 base from J; junction bases left unmatched: 3. For the CDR3, the DNA is TGTGCCAGCAGCACGAGCGGGGGCACAGATACGCAGTATTTT. Its protein is CASSTSGGTDTQYF.

The chain uses TRBV1 and TRBJ2-3; the table names TRBD2, a call not compared with the DNA. TRBV1 is flagged as a pseudogene. The CDR3 contains 16 residues. The CDR3, as DNA: TGCACCAGCAGCTCCCGGGCTAGCGGGAGTTCAGATACGCAGTATTTT. Residues: CTSSSRASGSSDTQYF.

In this sample, this clone turned up a few times. The chain links TRBV25-1 to TRBJ1-4; D gene unclear. The CDR3 spans 16 residues. Per the germline V gene, CDR1 is MGHDK and CDR2 is SYGVNS. V lost 3 bases and J 0 bases, leaving 11 bases between the germline ends. The CDR3 DNA follows: TGTGCCAGCAGTGACCATGTGTTTGCAACTAATGAAAAACTGTTTTTT. Encoded protein: CASSDHVFATNEKLFF.

The table lists this clone with a count of one. This chain uses TRBV9 with TRBJ2-1; D is ambiguous. CDR3 size: 13 residues. Trimming left V 0 bases short and J 10 bases short, with 11 bases between. CDR1 is SGDLS, CDR2 YYNGEE, per germline. The CDR3 region is CASSVEASGEQFF. The CDR3 region has the DNA TGTGCCAGCAGCGTAGAGGCTAGTGGCGAGCAGTTCTTC.

The rearrangement uses TRBV9 and TRBJ2-1; a possible D gene is TRBD1 (7 bases). This CDR3 is built from 19 residues. The germline V and J ends were trimmed by 4 bases and 3 bases, with 26 bases remaining between them. Germline-derived CDR1 and CDR2 are SGDLS and YYNGEE. The CDR3 DNA reads as TGTGCCAGCAGCACACCGCAGGGGGGCCTTGGCGGAGGCTACAATGAGCAGTTCTTC. Protein sequence: CASSTPQGGLGGGYNEQFF.

The V call is TRBV19, the J call TRBJ1-1; D perhaps matches TRBD1 (5 bases). The CDR3 has 15 amino acids. V was cut by 5 bases and J by 0 bases, with 13 bases left in between. Germline V gives CDR1 LNHDA, CDR2 SQIVND (reference sequence). CDR3 DNA sequence: TGTGCCAGTAGTCCCCGGCCGACAGTGAACACTGAAGCTTTCTTT. Its translation is CASSPRPTVNTEAFF.

The table lists this clone with a count of one. The rearrangement links TRBV5-8 to TRBJ1-5; 9 bases line up with TRBD1. Germline assignment: CDR1 SGHTS and CDR2 YDEGEE. Trimming at V came to 0 bases and at J to 4 bases, leaving 11 bases not matched to a gene. The CDR3 sequence is 18 residues long. The CDR3 coding sequence is TGTGCCAGCAGCTTGGGGGCGCCGGGACAGGGCTGGAATCAGCCCCAGCATTTT. This gives the protein CASSLGAPGQGWNQPQHF.